This entry lists 4 T cell receptor beta chains sequenced from one sample in a study of OX40 agonist ivuxolimab in advanced cancers. Library construction relied on the immunoSEQ multiplex PCR assay. As stored in TCRdb, this immuneACCESS dataset retains in-frame rearrangements with V and J assigned. A fraction of the clones does not appear; measured against another copy, unresolved V genes explain less than half of the discrepancy, and the remainder lacks a known reason. The sample records under 100,000 clones, around 80% of which are singletons. Less than 5.5% of the sample lies in the top ten. This specimen was CD4+ or CD8+ T cells sorted from blood, taken in a trial of the OX40 agonist ivuxolimab. All receptors derive from an adult with an advanced solid tumor such as melanoma, head and neck, liver or kidney cancer.

V usage is TRBV27 and J usage is TRBJ2-3; a possible D gene is TRBD1 (6 bases). Trimming shortened V by 5 bases and J by 0 bases, and 12 bases separated the two germline ends. This CDR3 is built from 15 residues. From germline, CDR1 is MNHEY and CDR2 SMNVEV (reference sequence). CDR3 loop: CASSVGRGSTDTQYF. CDR3 sequence (DNA): TGTGCCAGCAGTGTGGGAAGGGGGAGCACAGATACGCAGTATTTT.

The chain couples TRBV12-5 to TRBJ2-1, with TRBD2 matching over 9 bases. The CDR3 is 20 residues long. Germline CDR1 LGHNT, CDR2 FRNRAP. The V segment lost 0 bases and the J segment 6 bases; nucleotides outside the gene matches: 18. The chain's CDR3 is CASGLVPSSGVTTPVNEQFF. As DNA, the CDR3 is TGTGCTAGTGGTTTGGTACCCTCTAGCGGGGTTACCACCCCAGTCAATGAGCAGTTCTTC.

This rearrangement joins TRBV27 to TRBJ2-3; D not certain. Germline values: CDR1 MNHEY, CDR2 SMNVEV (reference sequence). The V gene lost 2 bases and the J gene lost 4 bases, with 13 bases spanning the gap. CDR3 size: 15 residues. The DNA of the CDR3 is TGTGCCAGCAGTTTAAGGGTCACGGTCGCAGATACGCAGTATTTT. It codes for CASSLRVTVADTQYF.

J is TRBJ2-1 and V is TRBV5-8; 7 bases match TRBD1. V gave up 0 bases and J gave up 10 bases; unmatched junction bases: 7. The CDR3 is 14 residues long. From germline, CDR1 is SGHTS and CDR2 YDEGEE. The CDR3 is CASSLEYRGREQFF. In DNA, the CDR3 is TGTGCCAGCAGCTTGGAATACAGGGGCAGGGAGCAGTTCTTC.